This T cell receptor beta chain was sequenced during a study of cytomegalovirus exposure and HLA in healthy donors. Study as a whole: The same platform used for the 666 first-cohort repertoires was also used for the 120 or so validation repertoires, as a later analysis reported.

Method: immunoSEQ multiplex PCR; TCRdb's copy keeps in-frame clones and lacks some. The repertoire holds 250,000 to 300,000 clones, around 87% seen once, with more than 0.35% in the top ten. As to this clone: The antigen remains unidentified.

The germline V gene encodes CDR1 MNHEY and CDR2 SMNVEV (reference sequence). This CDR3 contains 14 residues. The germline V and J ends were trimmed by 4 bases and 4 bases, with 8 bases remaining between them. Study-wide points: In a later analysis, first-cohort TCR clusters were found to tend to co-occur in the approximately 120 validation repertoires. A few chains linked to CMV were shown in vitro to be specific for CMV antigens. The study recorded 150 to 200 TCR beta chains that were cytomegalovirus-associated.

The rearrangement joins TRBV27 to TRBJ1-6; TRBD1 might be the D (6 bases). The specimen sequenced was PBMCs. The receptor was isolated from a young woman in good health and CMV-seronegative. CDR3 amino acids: CASSSGVYNSPLHF. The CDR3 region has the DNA TGTGCCAGCAGTTCAGGGGTTTATAATTCACCCCTCCACTTT.